One sample yielded the 25 T cell receptor beta chains listed below, sequenced in a study of blood T cell repertoires in COVID-19. Method: immunoSEQ multiplex PCR; TCRdb's copy keeps in-frame clones and lacks some. The data contain 170,000 or so clones, around nine tenths of them singletons. Sequenced input: peripheral blood. Receptors were obtained from a woman younger than 30 who had recovered from COVID-19.

The chain is built from TRBV7-3 and TRBJ2-3; D is possibly TRBD1 (5 bases). Trimming removed 0 bases at V and 2 bases at J, with 12 bases between. The CDR3 is 16 amino acids. The V gene's germline CDR1 is SGHTA and CDR2 FQGTGA. CDR3 DNA: TGTGCCAGCAGCTTAACGTCGGGCAGGGTCACAGATACGCAGTATTTT. Translation: CASSLTSGRVTDTQYF.

The chain couples TRBV5-1 to TRBJ2-1, with 11 bases that match TRBD2. Germline CDR1 reads SGHRS; CDR2 reads YFSETQ. J gave up 8 bases and V 1 base, and 14 bases lay outside the gene matches. This CDR3 comprises 18 residues. The CDR3 reads CASSLMASGRLRDYEQFF. For the CDR3, the DNA is TGCGCCAGCAGCTTGATGGCTAGCGGGAGGTTGAGGGACTATGAGCAGTTCTTC.

The chain uses TRBV12-3 or TRBV12-4 and TRBJ1-1; no clear D gene. The CDR3 length is 13 residues. Trimming removed 4 bases at V and 4 bases at J, with 10 bases between. The CDR3 here is CASSWGVATEAFF. Here the CDR3 DNA reads TGTGCCAGCAGTTGGGGAGTAGCCACTGAAGCTTTCTTT.

The chain links TRBV27 to TRBJ2-2; 11 bases agree with TRBD2. Germline CDR1 is MNHEY and CDR2 is SMNVEV (reference sequence). There are 18 residues in the CDR3. Trimming at V came to 2 bases and at J to 2 bases, leaving 7 bases not matched to a gene. The CDR3 sequence is CASSLGGLAGGNTGELFF. CDR3 bases: TGTGCCAGCAGTTTAGGTGGTCTAGCGGGAGGCAACACCGGGGAGCTGTTTTTT.

This chain connects TRBV7-9 to TRBJ1-1, with TRBD1 matching 11 bases. The germline gives CDR1 SEHNR, CDR2 FQNEAQ (reference sequence). The trim removed 5 bases at V and 5 bases at J, leaving 7 bases unmatched. The CDR3 covers 15 residues. The CDR3 here is CASSQGTGGWTEAFF. As DNA, the CDR3 is TGTGCCAGCAGCCAGGGGACAGGGGGTTGGACTGAAGCTTTCTTT.

The V call is TRBV28, the J call TRBJ2-3, with D possibly being TRBD2 (6 bases). The V gene lost 5 bases and the J gene lost 2 bases, with 11 bases spanning the gap. The CDR3 length is 14 residues. CDR1 is MDHEN and CDR2 is SYDVKM in the germline V gene. CDR3 sequence (DNA): TGTGCCAGCAGTCCGTGGACTAACACAGATACGCAGTATTTT. It yields the protein CASSPWTNTDTQYF. The full variable domain, rest sourced from reference TRBV28 and TRBJ2-3, is DVKVTQSSRYLVKRTGEKVFLECVQDMDHENMFWYRQDPGLGLRLIYFSYDVKMKEKGDIPEGYSVSREKKERFSLILESASTNQTSMYLCASSPWTNTDTQYFGPGTRLTVL.

The chain combines TRBV29-1 with TRBJ1-2, with no clear D. Germline V CDR1 and CDR2: SQVTM, ANQGSEA. V was shortened by 4 bases and J by 4 bases, with 16 bases between the two germline ends. This CDR3 has 14 amino acids. CDR3 loop: CSVAPENTPYGYTF. The DNA of the CDR3 is TGCAGCGTTGCCCCCGAAAACACCCCCTATGGCTACACCTTC.

This chain links TRBV10-3 with TRBJ2-1, with D maybe TRBD2 (5 bases). The CDR3 has 15 amino acids. V was shortened by 4 bases and J by 0 bases, with 10 bases between the two germline ends. Germline V gene data show CDR1 as ENHRY and CDR2 as SYGVKD. The CDR3 loop is CAISADWSSYNEQFF. DNA of the CDR3: TGTGCCATCAGTGCGGACTGGAGCTCCTACAATGAGCAGTTCTTC.

The V call is TRBV9, the J call TRBJ2-1; D is possibly TRBD2 (5 bases). Trimming left V 2 bases short and J 6 bases short, with 9 bases between. From germline, CDR1 is SGDLS and CDR2 YYNGEE. The CDR3 sequence is 13 residues long. CDR3 protein: CASSVGLFNEQFF. In nucleotides, the CDR3 is TGTGCCAGCAGCGTTGGACTTTTCAATGAGCAGTTCTTC.

The genes are TRBV6-2 or TRBV6-3 and TRBJ2-3; the D is unclear. The germline V and J ends were trimmed by 6 bases and 4 bases, with 11 bases remaining between them. The CDR3 extends over 13 amino acids. The germline V gene encodes CDR1 MNHEY and CDR2 SVGEGT. The DNA of the CDR3 is TGTGCCAGCAGCAGTAGTATCGCAGATACGCAGTATTTT. As protein: CASSSSIADTQYF.

The chain couples TRBV6-1 to TRBJ2-2; 10 nucleotides agree with TRBD2. Trimming cost V 3 bases and J 3 bases; bases outside gene matches: 4. CDR3 size: 16 residues. CDR1 is MNHNS and CDR2 is SASEGT in the germline V gene. The CDR3 protein is CASSDGLAGDTGELFF. DNA of the CDR3: TGTGCCAGCAGTGATGGGCTAGCGGGAGACACCGGGGAGCTGTTTTTT.

The gene calls are TRBV28 and TRBJ1-6; TRBD1 matches at 7 bases. Germline lookup yields CDR1 MDHEN and CDR2 SYDVKM. Losses at the gene ends were 6 bases for V and 0 bases for J; bases not matched to a gene: 11. CDR3 length: 18 residues. The CDR3 spells CASSTGVWGSSYNSPLHF. CDR3 coding DNA: TGTGCCAGCAGCACAGGGGTTTGGGGCAGCTCCTATAATTCACCCCTCCACTTT.

The chain recombines TRBV28 with TRBJ2-7; possible D gene TRBD2, 6 bases. The V gene lost 8 bases and the J gene lost 4 bases, with 15 bases spanning the gap. Germline CDR1 and CDR2: MDHEN and SYDVKM. The CDR3 is 13 residues long. CDR3 DNA sequence: TGTGCCAGCCAGTCGTCAGGGACTTACGAGCAGTACTTC. Protein product: CASQSSGTYEQYF.

V gene TRBV19 combines with J gene TRBJ1-2, with D uncertain. This CDR3 region has 14 residues. Germline V gene sequence: CDR1 LNHDA, CDR2 SQIVND (reference sequence). The germline V and J ends were trimmed by 7 bases and 2 bases, with 14 bases remaining between them. For the CDR3, the DNA is TGTGCCAGTACCCCCTCCGGAGGAAACTATGGCTACACCTTC. Amino acids: CASTPSGGNYGYTF.

The chain recombines TRBV12-3 or TRBV12-4 with TRBJ2-5; no definite D call. Trimming removed 6 bases from V and 1 base from J, with 3 bases in between. The CDR3 has 11 amino acids. This CDR3 reads CASSIQETQYF. As DNA, the CDR3 is TGTGCCAGCAGCATCCAAGAGACCCAGTACTTC.

The chain combines TRBV6-2 or TRBV6-3 with TRBJ2-1; TRBD1 might be the D (6 bases). Trimming took off 0 bases at V and 4 bases at J, with 10 bases between the two ends. Per the germline V gene, CDR1 is MNHEY and CDR2 is SVGEGT. The CDR3 length is 15 residues. CDR3 coding DNA: TGTGCCAGCAGTTACTCAATCCAGGGGTACAATGAGCAGTTCTTC. Translating gives CASSYSIQGYNEQFF.

Here the CDR3 DNA reads TGTGCCAGCACCGGGGCCAGGGGGAGGAATCAGCCCCAGCATTTT. Translating it yields CASTGARGRNQPQHF. The gene calls are TRBV2 and TRBJ1-5; 7 bases agree with TRBD1. The germline V gene has CDR1 SNHLY and CDR2 FYNNEI. This CDR3 has 15 residues. After removal of 7 bases from V and 4 bases from J, the junction contained 10 bases not matched to a gene.

The chain couples TRBV7-2 to TRBJ2-1, with 10 bases matching TRBD2. V was clipped by 1 base and J by 8 bases; unmatched bases: 11. The germline CDR1 and CDR2 sequences are SGHTA and FQGNSA. CDR3 size: 17 residues. The DNA of the CDR3 is TGTGCCAGCAGCTTAGTCACTAGCGGGGCCCTCGCCTATGAGCAGTTCTTC. This translates into CASSLVTSGALAYEQFF.

The chain employs TRBV6-2 or TRBV6-3 and TRBJ2-1, with D possibly matching TRBD1 (6 bases). This CDR3 comprises 13 residues. Trimming cost V 6 bases and J 6 bases, with 12 bases left between them. Germline assignment: CDR1 MNHEY and CDR2 SVGEGT. The CDR3 protein is CASSRQESNEQFF. For the CDR3, the DNA is TGTGCCAGCAGCAGACAGGAATCCAATGAGCAGTTCTTC.

This chain uses TRBV19 with TRBJ1-1; 7 bases fit TRBD1. This CDR3 is 14 amino acids long. V was clipped by 3 bases and J by 2 bases; unmatched bases: 3. The germline CDR1 and CDR2 sequences are LNHDA and SQIVND (reference sequence). The DNA for the CDR3 is TGTGCCAGTAGTATTTGGGACAGTAACACTGAAGCTTTCTTT. This translates into CASSIWDSNTEAFF.

The V call is TRBV10-3, the J call TRBJ1-5, with TRBD1 matching 7 bases. The trim removed 8 bases at V and 1 base at J, leaving 5 bases unmatched. The CDR3 loop spans 14 amino acids. Germline CDR1 is ENHRY and CDR2 is SYGVKD. The CDR3 loop reads CAIGMTGSNQPQHF. DNA for the CDR3: TGTGCCATCGGTATGACAGGGAGCAATCAGCCCCAGCATTTT.

In DNA, the CDR3 is TGTGCCAGCAGCCAAGAAGGGCAGGGTAGGAGTTCACCCCTCCACTTT. Translated: CASSQEGQGRSSPLHF. The V and J genes are TRBV3-1 (or the pseudogene TRBV3-2) and TRBJ1-6, with D tentatively TRBD1 (5 bases). Trimming left V 0 bases short and J 9 bases short, with 15 bases between. This CDR3 spans 16 amino acids. The germline CDR1 and CDR2 sequences are LGHDT and YNNKEL (reference sequence).

J is TRBJ2-5 and V is TRBV5-1; 7 bases match TRBD1. J lost 2 bases, V lost 4 bases, and 11 bases had no gene match. The CDR3 has 16 amino acids. Per the germline V gene, CDR1 is SGHRS and CDR2 is YFSETQ. CDR3 in amino acids: CASSQPTGASQETQYF. CDR3 in DNA: TGCGCCAGCAGCCAACCCACAGGGGCTTCGCAAGAGACCCAGTACTTC.

The rearrangement uses TRBV7-2 and TRBJ1-2; 7 positions agree with TRBD1. With V trimmed by 5 bases and J by 4 bases, 10 bases remained unmatched. The germline CDR1 and CDR2 sequences are SGHTA and FQGNSA. The CDR3 runs 15 residues. CDR3 in DNA: TGTGCCAGCAGCCCCGACAGGGCCTCACTCTATGGCTACACCTTC. Translation gives CASSPDRASLYGYTF.

The gene calls are TRBV6-5 and TRBJ1-6; perhaps TRBD1 as D (5 bases). The germline V gene encodes CDR1 MNHEY and CDR2 SVGAGI. Trimming stripped 4 bases from V and 2 bases from J, with 12 bases between. There are 16 residues in the CDR3. Here the CDR3 reads CASSFWGETYNSPLHF. In DNA form, the CDR3 reads TGTGCCAGCAGTTTCTGGGGCGAGACCTATAATTCACCCCTCCACTTT.